This T cell receptor beta chain was recovered during a study of OX40 agonist ivuxolimab in advanced cancers. Study-level background: The dose-escalation cohort had hepatocellular carcinoma, melanoma, renal cell or head and neck cancer.

Assay: immunoSEQ multiplex PCR; the TCRdb copy retains only in-frame clones and omits some. The sample yields tens of thousands of clones, 81% seen once. Germline-derived CDR1 and CDR2 are SGHAT and FQDESV (reference sequence). CDR3 length: 13 amino acids. V shed 2 bases and J shed 2 bases, with 6 bases lying between them. The receptor comes from an adult with an advanced solid tumor such as melanoma, head and neck, liver or kidney cancer. Source: CD4+ or CD8+ T cells sorted from blood, taken in a trial of the OX40 agonist ivuxolimab. The J gene is TRBJ2-5, the V gene TRBV11-1; no reliable D call. The CDR3 is CASSLKEQETQYF. CDR3 sequence (DNA): TGTGCCAGCAGCTTAAAGGAGCAAGAGACCCAGTACTTC.